Below are 20 T cell receptor beta chains sequenced from a single sample in a study of shared clonotypes between healthy human individuals. Sequencing used immunoSEQ multiplex PCR; TCRdb keeps in-frame clones, though not all of them. The sample gives 450,000 to 500,000 clones, roughly 80% of which show up once; approximately 12% is in the top ten. Sequenced input: PBMCs. These receptors were collected from a woman in her thirties or forties in good health. Some clones in this sample may be carry-over from other donors' samples.

This clone turned up a few times. The chain joins TRBV28 to TRBJ1-1; 7 nucleotides agree with TRBD1. V was pared by 6 bases and J by 2 bases, with 12 bases of the junction left unmatched. Germline V lookup: CDR1 MDHEN, CDR2 SYDVKM. This CDR3 is 16 amino acids long. The CDR3, as DNA: TGTGCCAGCAGGTACAGGGGTTGGGGTATTAACACTGAAGCTTTCTTT. Translation: CASRYRGWGINTEAFF.

Turning to this clone: A read error likely explains this, since a far larger clone differs by one base. The CDR3 ends on some other residue instead of the conserved phenylalanine or tryptophan, so this is likely a read error. The chain uses TRBV14 and TRBJ2-7; D is unclear. Trimming removed 6 bases at V and 2 bases at J, with 17 bases between. The CDR3 extends over 15 amino acids. Germline V gene data show CDR1 as SGHDN and CDR2 as FVKESK. The CDR3 region is CASSFLRYSPYEQYL. The CDR3 nucleotides are TGTGCCAGCAGTTTCCTCCGCTACTCACCCTACGAGCAGTACCTC.

CDR3 amino acids: CASNSGANTGELFF. DNA for the CDR3: TGTGCCAGCAATAGCGGGGCGAACACCGGGGAGCTGTTTTTT. The V gene is TRBV2, the J gene TRBJ2-2; 8 nucleotides line up with TRBD2. The germline gives CDR1 SNHLY, CDR2 FYNNEI. V shed 7 bases and J 0 bases; nucleotides not matched to a gene: 1. The CDR3 extends over 14 amino acids.

For this clone: A much larger clonotype is one base distant, so this may be a read error. This chain joins TRBV25-1 and TRBJ2-7; 13 nucleotides align to TRBD2. Germline V CDR1 and CDR2: MGHDK, SYGVNS. The CDR3 extends over 15 amino acids. The trim removed 4 bases at V and 2 bases at J, leaving 2 bases unmatched. DNA of the CDR3: TGTGCCAGCAGTGCAGGACTAGCGGGAGCCTACGAGCAGTACTTC. Its translation: CASSAGLAGAYEQYF.

Turning to this clone: With only one base between it and a far larger clone, this is likely a read error. The chain combines TRBV4-3 with TRBJ2-3; D is perhaps TRBD1 or TRBD2 (5 bases each). The V end was cut by 3 bases, the J end by 4 bases, with 11 bases between. The CDR3 extends over 14 amino acids. CDR1 LGHNA and CDR2 YSLEER come from the germline V gene. In DNA form, the CDR3 reads TGCGCCAGCAGCCAGGGACCAGAGGCAGATACGCAGTATTTT. Translating it yields CASSQGPEADTQYF.

This clone was detected only once. Since a far larger clone is one base different, this is likely a read error. Different DNA sequences within this sample yield the same CDR3. V and J are TRBV29-1 and TRBJ2-3; TRBD2 might be the D (6 bases). This CDR3 is 14 amino acids long. The germline gives CDR1 SQVTM, CDR2 ANQGSEA. V was shortened by 5 bases and J by 5 bases, with 17 bases between the two germline ends. CDR3 in DNA: TGCAGCGTTCTCGGGGGTCCTGAGGTAGATACGCAGTATTTT. This encodes CSVLGGPEVDTQYF.

The CDR3 sequence: CASSLRQGQNTEAFF. The CDR3 region has the DNA TGTGCCAGCTCACTGCGACAGGGGCAGAACACTGAAGCTTTCTTT. The V and J genes are TRBV18 and TRBJ1-1; 8 bases line up with TRBD1. V was clipped by 4 bases and J by 1 base; unmatched bases: 5. The CDR3 covers 15 residues. CDR1 and CDR2 (germline): KGHSH, LQKENI.

The chain carries TRBV7-9 and TRBJ2-7, with 8 bases lining up with TRBD2. This CDR3 is built from 18 residues. Losses at the gene ends were 5 bases for V and 0 bases for J; bases not matched to a gene: 15. Germline CDR1 reads SEHNR; CDR2 reads FQNEAQ (reference sequence). The CDR3 nucleotides read TGTGCCAGCAGCATACAAAGCCTACTAGCGGTAAGCTCCTACGAGCAGTACTTC. This gives the protein CASSIQSLLAVSSYEQYF.

The gene calls are TRBV2 and TRBJ1-2; possible D gene TRBD1, 5 bases. V lost 6 bases and J 6 bases, leaving 11 bases between the germline ends. In germline, CDR1 is SNHLY, CDR2 FYNNEI. CDR3 length equals 12 residues. CDR3: CASSEQGNGYTF. CDR3 sequence (DNA): TGTGCCAGCAGCGAGCAGGGTAATGGCTACACCTTC.

About this clone: This likely came from a read error, as a far larger clone is one base away. This CDR3 is also generated by other DNA sequences in the sample. The genes are TRBV4-3 and TRBJ2-4; TRBD2 agrees at 8 bases. CDR3 length: 13 residues. Germline assignment: CDR1 LGHNA and CDR2 YSLEER. The CDR3 loop reads CASSQDRAGGPVF. The CDR3 nucleotides are TGCGCCAGCAGCCAAGATAGGGCGGGAGGTCCTGTCTTC.

J is TRBJ2-2 and V is TRBV9, with a tentative D call TRBD1 (6 bases). The CDR3 has 12 amino acids. Germline V gives CDR1 SGDLS, CDR2 YYNGEE. Trimming took off 5 bases at V and 7 bases at J, with 9 bases between the two ends. The CDR3 DNA reads TGTGCCAGCAGTTTACAGGGCGGGGAGCTGTTTTTT. Amino acid sequence: CASSLQGGELFF.

As for this clone: The likely explanation is a read error, given a far larger clone one base away. Other DNA sequences in this specimen translate into the identical CDR3. The V and J genes are TRBV7-3 and TRBJ2-7; 13 bases are shared with TRBD2. This CDR3 region has 15 residues. From germline, CDR1 is SGHTA and CDR2 FQGTGA. The V gene end was trimmed by 6 bases and the J gene end by 2 bases; junction bases not matched to a gene: 4. In nucleotides, the CDR3 is TGTGCCAGCAGTGAAGGACTAGCGGGAGCCTACGAGCAGTACTTC. Encoded protein: CASSEGLAGAYEQYF.

This chain links TRBV2 with TRBJ1-4; D perhaps matches TRBD1 (6 bases). Germline lookup yields CDR1 SNHLY and CDR2 FYNNEI. This CDR3 has 13 residues. V lost 5 bases and J lost 10, with 14 bases in between. DNA of the CDR3: TGTGCCAGCAGTCAACAGGGTTCACGAAAACTGTTTTTT. Protein product: CASSQQGSRKLFF.

This clone was seen a few times. V gene TRBV2 combines with J gene TRBJ1-3, with D maybe TRBD1 (5 bases). V shed 11 bases and J shed 10 bases, with 18 bases lying between them. Germline V gene sequence: CDR1 SNHLY, CDR2 FYNNEI. This CDR3 contains 12 residues. The CDR3 reads CAGFNSEGTIYF. CDR3 DNA sequence: TGTGCCGGCTTTAATTCGGAGGGGACCATATATTTT.

Details on this clone: It is likely a read error: a sequence one base away is far more abundant. The chain combines TRBV30 with TRBJ2-5, with D uncertain. CDR1 is GTSNPN and CDR2 is SVGIG in the germline V gene (reference sequence). This CDR3 is built from 13 residues. Trimming left V 2 bases short and J 11 bases short, with 18 bases between. CDR3 sequence (DNA): TGTGCCTGGAGTATTGCTACCCCGTGTGAGCAGTACTTC. This gives the protein CAWSIATPCEQYF.

The chain is built from TRBV6-1 and TRBJ1-2; unclear D gene. Germline CDR1 is MNHNS and CDR2 is SASEGT. V was trimmed by 2 bases and J by 0 bases, leaving 10 bases between them. This CDR3 contains 15 residues. Written as DNA, the CDR3 is TGTGCCAGCAGTGAAATTGGGGAAGCTAACTATGGCTACACCTTC. Translation: CASSEIGEANYGYTF.

Worth noting for this clone: The CDR3 carries no conserved terminal phenylalanine or tryptophan, so it likely arises from a read error. The V call is TRBV7-8, the J call TRBJ2-7; D gene unclear. The germline CDR1 and CDR2 sequences are SGHVS and FQNEAQ. Trimming pared 6 bases from V and 2 bases from J, leaving 17 bases between. CDR3 size: 15 residues. DNA of the CDR3: TGTGCCAGCAGTTTCCTCCACTACTCACCCTACGAGCAGTACTTA. Its translation: CASSFLHYSPYEQYL.

In its sample, this clone was seen a few times. This rearrangement joins TRBV5-1 to TRBJ2-3; D is possibly TRBD1 (5 bases). Trimming stripped 4 bases from V and 2 bases from J, with 8 bases between. This CDR3 has 13 residues. Looked up from germline, CDR1 is SGHRS and CDR2 is YFSETQ. CDR3 amino acids: CASSRQYTDTQYF. In DNA, the CDR3 is TGCGCCAGCAGCAGACAGTACACAGATACGCAGTATTTT.

About this clone: This likely reflects a read error, since a far larger clone is one base away. This same CDR3 is encoded by further DNA sequences in the sample. The V and J genes are TRBV7-9 and TRBJ1-1; D unclear. The V gene's germline CDR1 is SEHNR and CDR2 FQNEAQ (reference sequence). The V and J ends lost 3 bases and 4 bases respectively, with 12 bases between them. This CDR3 spans 14 amino acids. For the CDR3, the DNA is TGTGCCAGCAGCTTCGTGGGCGCTGGCACTGAAGCTTTCTTT. It codes for CASSFVGAGTEAFF.

The chain carries TRBV10-3 and TRBJ2-2, with D possibly being TRBD1 or TRBD2 (5 bases each). Germline V gene lookup returns CDR1 ENHRY and CDR2 SYGVKD. V lost 0 bases to trimming and J lost 1 base, with 9 bases between them. The CDR3 loop spans 16 amino acids. The CDR3 here is CAISESGAGNTGELFF. CDR3 DNA sequence: TGTGCCATCAGTGAGTCAGGGGCGGGGAACACCGGGGAGCTGTTTTTT.